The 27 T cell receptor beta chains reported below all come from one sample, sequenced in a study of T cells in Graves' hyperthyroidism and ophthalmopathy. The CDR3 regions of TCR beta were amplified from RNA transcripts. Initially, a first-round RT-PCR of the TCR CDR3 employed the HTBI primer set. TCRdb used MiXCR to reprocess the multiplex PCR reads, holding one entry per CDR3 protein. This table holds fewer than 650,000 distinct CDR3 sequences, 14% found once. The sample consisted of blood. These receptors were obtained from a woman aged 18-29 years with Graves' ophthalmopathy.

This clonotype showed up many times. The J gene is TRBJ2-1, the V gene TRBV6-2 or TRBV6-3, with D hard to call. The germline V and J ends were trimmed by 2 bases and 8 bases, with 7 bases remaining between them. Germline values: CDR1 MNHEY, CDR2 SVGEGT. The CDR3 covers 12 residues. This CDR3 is CASSYRGDEQFF. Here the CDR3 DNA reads TGTGCCAGCAGTTACCGTGGAGATGAGCAGTTCTTC.

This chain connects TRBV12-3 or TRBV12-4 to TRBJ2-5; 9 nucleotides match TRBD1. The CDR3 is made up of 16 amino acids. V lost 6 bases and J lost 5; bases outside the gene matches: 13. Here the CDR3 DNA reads TGTGCCAGCAGCCAGGACAGGGGACGGACCGGGGAGACCCAGTACTTC. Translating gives CASSQDRGRTGETQYF.

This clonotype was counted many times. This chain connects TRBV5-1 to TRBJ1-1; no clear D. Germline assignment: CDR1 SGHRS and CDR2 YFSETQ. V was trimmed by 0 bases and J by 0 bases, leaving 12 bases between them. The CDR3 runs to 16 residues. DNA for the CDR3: TGCGCCAGCAGCTTGGAGTCGGGCTTCATGAACACTGAAGCTTTCTTT. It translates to CASSLESGFMNTEAFF.

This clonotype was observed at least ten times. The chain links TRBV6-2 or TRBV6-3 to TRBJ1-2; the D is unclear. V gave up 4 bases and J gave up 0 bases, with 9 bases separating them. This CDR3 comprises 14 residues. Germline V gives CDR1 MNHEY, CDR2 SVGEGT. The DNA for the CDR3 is TGTGCCAGCAGTTGGACGGGGACTAACTATGGCTACACCTTC. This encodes CASSWTGTNYGYTF.

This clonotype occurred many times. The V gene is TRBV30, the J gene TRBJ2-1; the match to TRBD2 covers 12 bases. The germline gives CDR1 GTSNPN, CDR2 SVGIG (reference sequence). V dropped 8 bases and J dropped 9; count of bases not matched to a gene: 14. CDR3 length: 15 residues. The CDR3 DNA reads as TGTGCCCTTGGAGGTAGGCTAGCGGGAGGGCCTGAGCAGTTCTTC. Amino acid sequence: CALGGRLAGGPEQFF. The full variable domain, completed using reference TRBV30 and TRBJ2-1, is SQTIHQWPATLVQPVGSPLSLECTVEGTSNPNLYWYRQAAGRGLQLLFYSVGIGQISSEVPQNLSASRPQDRQFILSSKKLLLSDSGFYLCALGGRLAGGPEQFFGPGTRLTVL.

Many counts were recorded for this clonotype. CDR3 DNA: TGTGCCGTGGAATCAGGGGGCTTGGCTCCCTACACCTTC. Amino acid sequence: CAVESGGLAPYTF. The V gene is TRBV12-3 or TRBV12-4, the J gene TRBJ1-2; the match to TRBD1 covers 8 bases. The length of the CDR3 is 13 residues. J lost 10 bases, V lost 11 bases, and 15 bases had no gene match.

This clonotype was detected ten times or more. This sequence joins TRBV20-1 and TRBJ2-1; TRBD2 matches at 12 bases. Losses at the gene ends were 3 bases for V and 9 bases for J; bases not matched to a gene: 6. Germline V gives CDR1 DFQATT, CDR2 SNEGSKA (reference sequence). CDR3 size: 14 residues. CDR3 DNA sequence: TGCAGTGCTAGCTCTAGCGGGAGGGGACTTGAGCAGTTCTTC. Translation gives CSASSSGRGLEQFF.

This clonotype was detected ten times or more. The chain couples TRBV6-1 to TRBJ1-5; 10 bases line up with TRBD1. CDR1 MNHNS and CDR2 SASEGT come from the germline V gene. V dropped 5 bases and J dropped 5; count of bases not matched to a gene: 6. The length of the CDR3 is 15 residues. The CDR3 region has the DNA TGTGCCAGCAGTCGCCACGGACAGGGGGATCAGCCCCAGCATTTT. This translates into CASSRHGQGDQPQHF.

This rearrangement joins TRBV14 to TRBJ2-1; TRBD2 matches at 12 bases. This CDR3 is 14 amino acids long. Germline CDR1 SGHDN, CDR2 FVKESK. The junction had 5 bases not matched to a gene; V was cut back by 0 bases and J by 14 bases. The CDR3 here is CASSQERTSGKKFF. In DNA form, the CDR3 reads TGTGCCAGCAGCCAAGAAAGGACTAGCGGGAAGAAGTTCTTC.

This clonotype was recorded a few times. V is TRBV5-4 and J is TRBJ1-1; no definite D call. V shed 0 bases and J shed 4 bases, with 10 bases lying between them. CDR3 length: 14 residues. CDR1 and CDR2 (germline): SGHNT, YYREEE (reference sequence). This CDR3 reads CASSLERVGTEAFF. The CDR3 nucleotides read TGTGCCAGCAGCTTGGAGAGGGTAGGCACTGAAGCTTTCTTT.

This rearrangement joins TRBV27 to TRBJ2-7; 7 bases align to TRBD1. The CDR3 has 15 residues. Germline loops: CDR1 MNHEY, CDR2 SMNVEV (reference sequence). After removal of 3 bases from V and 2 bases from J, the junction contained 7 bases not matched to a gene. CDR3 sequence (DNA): TGTGCCAGCAGTTTCTTCCTGGGACAGACCTACGAGCAGTACTTC. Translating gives CASSFFLGQTYEQYF.

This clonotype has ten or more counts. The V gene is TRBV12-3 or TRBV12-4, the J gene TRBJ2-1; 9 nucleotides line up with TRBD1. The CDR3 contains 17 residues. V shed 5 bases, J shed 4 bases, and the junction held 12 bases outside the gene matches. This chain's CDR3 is CASSSRRRDRVYNEQFF. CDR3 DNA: TGTGCCAGCAGTAGCCGACGCCGGGACAGGGTTTACAATGAGCAGTTCTTC.

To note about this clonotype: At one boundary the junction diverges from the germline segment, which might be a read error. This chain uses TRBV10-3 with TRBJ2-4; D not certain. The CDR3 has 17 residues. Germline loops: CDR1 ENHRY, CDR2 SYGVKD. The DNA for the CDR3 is TGTGCCAGCAGTTACTCGCAGGCCACGGTACCCAAAAACATTCAGTACTTC. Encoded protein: CASSYSQATVPKNIQYF.

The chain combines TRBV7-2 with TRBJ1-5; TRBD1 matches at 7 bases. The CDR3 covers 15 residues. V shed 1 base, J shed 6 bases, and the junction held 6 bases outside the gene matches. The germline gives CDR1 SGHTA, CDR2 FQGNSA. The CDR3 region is CASSLGGQRPQPQHF. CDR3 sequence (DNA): TGTGCCAGCAGCTTAGGGGGACAGAGGCCTCAGCCCCAGCATTTT.

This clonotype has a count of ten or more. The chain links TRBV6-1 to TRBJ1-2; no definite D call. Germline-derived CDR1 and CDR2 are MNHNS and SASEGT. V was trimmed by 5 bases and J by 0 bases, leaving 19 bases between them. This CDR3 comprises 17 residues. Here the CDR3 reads CASSTPGSPTPNYGYTF. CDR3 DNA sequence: TGTGCCAGCAGTACCCCCGGGAGCCCTACTCCTAACTATGGCTACACCTTC.

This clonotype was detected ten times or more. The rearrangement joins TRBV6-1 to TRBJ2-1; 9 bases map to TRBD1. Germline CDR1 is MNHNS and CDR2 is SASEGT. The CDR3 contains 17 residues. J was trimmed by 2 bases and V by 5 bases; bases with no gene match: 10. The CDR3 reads CASSTPGQGKAYNEQFF. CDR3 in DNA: TGTGCCAGCAGTACCCCGGGACAGGGAAAGGCCTACAATGAGCAGTTCTTC.

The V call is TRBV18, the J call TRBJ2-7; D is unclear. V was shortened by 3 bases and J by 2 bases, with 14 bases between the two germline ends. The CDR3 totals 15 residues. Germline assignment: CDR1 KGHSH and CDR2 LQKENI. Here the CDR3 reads CASSPSGSLTYEQYF. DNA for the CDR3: TGTGCCAGCTCACCTTCCGGGTCCCTAACCTACGAGCAGTACTTC.

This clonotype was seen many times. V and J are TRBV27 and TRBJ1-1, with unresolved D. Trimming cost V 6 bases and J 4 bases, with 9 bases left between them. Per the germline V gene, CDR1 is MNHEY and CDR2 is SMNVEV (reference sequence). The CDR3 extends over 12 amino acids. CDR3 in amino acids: CASRESGTEAFF. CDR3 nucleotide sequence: TGTGCCAGCAGGGAAAGTGGCACTGAAGCTTTCTTT.

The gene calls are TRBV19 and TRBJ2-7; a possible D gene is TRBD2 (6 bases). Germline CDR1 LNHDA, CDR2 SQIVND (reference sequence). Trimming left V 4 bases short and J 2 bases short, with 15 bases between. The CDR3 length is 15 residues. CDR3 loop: CASSSRGTETYEQYF. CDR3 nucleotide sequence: TGTGCCAGTAGTAGTCGCGGGACGGAAACCTACGAGCAGTACTTC.

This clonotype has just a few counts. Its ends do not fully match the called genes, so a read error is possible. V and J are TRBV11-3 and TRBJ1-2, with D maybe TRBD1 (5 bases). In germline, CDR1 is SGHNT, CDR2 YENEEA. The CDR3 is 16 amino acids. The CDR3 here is CASSLTRQLNNYGCTF. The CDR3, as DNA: TGTGCCAGCAGCTTAACCCGACAGTTAAATAACTATGGCTGCACCTTC.

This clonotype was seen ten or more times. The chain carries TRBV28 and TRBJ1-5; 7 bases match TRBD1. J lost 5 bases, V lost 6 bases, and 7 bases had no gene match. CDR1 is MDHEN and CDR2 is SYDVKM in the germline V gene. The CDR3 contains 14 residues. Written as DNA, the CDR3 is TGTGCCAGCAGCGCTGACAGGGCCCATCAGCCCCAGCATTTT. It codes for CASSADRAHQPQHF.

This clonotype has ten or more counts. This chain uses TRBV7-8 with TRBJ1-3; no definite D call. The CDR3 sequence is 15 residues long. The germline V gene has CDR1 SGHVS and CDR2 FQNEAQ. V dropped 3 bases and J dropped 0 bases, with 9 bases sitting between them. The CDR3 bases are TGTGCCAGCAGCTTTTCGGCCCACTCTGGAAACACCATATATTTT. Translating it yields CASSFSAHSGNTIYF. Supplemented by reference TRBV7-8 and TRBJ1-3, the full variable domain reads GAGVSQSPRYKVAKRGQDVALRCDPISGHVSLFWYQQALGQGPEFLTYFQNEAQLDKSGLPSDRFFAERPEGSVSTLKIQRTQQEDSAVYLCASSFSAHSGNTIYFGEGSWLTVV.

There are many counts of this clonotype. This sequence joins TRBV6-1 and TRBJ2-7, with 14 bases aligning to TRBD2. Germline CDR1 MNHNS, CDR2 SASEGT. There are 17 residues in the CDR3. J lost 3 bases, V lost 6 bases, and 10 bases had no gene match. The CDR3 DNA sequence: TGTGCCAGCAGCCTTGGGACTAGCGGGAGCACTTTCTACGAGCAGTACTTC. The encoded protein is CASSLGTSGSTFYEQYF.

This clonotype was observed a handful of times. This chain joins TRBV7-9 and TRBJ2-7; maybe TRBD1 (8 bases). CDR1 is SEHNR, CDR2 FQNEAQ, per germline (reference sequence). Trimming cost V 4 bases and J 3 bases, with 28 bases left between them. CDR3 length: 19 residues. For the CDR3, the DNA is TGTGCCAGCAGCTCGGTCTTTCTCACAGGGGGGGAAGAACTCTACGAGCAGTACTTC. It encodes CASSSVFLTGGEELYEQYF.

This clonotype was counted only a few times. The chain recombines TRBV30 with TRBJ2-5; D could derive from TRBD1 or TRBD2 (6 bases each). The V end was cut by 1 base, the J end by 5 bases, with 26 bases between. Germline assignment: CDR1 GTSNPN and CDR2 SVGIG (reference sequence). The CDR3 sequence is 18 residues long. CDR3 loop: CAWSDRGHGLTGLETQYF. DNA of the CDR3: TGTGCCTGGAGTGACCGGGGGCATGGACTAACGGGATTGGAGACCCAGTACTTC.

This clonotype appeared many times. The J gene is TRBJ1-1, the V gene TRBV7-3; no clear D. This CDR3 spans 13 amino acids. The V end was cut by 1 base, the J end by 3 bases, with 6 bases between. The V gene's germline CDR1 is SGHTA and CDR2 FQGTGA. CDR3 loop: CASSLKGDTEAFF. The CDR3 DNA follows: TGTGCCAGCAGCTTAAAAGGTGACACTGAAGCTTTCTTT.

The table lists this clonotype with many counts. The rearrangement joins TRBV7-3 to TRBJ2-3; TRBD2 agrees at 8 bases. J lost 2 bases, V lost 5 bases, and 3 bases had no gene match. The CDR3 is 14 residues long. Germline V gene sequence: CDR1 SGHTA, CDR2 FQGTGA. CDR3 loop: CASSPGLATDTQYF. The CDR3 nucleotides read TGTGCCAGCAGCCCCGGACTAGCCACAGATACGCAGTATTTT.